The 25 T cell receptor beta chains in this list originate from one sample, sequenced in a study of blood T cell repertoires in COVID-19. Sequencing used immunoSEQ multiplex PCR; TCRdb keeps in-frame clones, though not all of them. The sample records approximately 340,000 clones, just over 90% being singletons. Material for sequencing was PBMCs or T cells enriched from blood (not recorded which). Receptors originate from a middle-aged woman who had been exposed to COVID-19.

The genes are TRBV9 and TRBJ1-2; tentative D call: TRBD1 (5 bases). In germline, CDR1 is SGDLS, CDR2 YYNGEE. V shed 3 bases and J shed 1 base, with 7 bases lying between them. This CDR3 is 13 amino acids long. The CDR3 sequence is CASSGRGNYGYTF. The DNA of the CDR3 is TGTGCCAGCAGCGGAAGGGGTAACTATGGCTACACCTTC.

The sample holds one count of this clone. The chain joins TRBV19 to TRBJ1-2, with TRBD1 matching over 10 bases. The junction had 4 bases not matched to a gene; V was cut back by 2 bases and J by 4 bases. CDR1 is LNHDA, CDR2 SQIVND, per germline (reference sequence). The CDR3 loop spans 15 amino acids. CDR3 coding DNA: TGTGCCAGTAGTATATCGGGACAGGGGAGCTATGGCTACACCTTC. Protein: CASSISGQGSYGYTF.

The J gene is TRBJ2-4, the V gene TRBV3-1 (or the pseudogene TRBV3-2), with D possibly being TRBD1 (6 bases). The CDR3 is made up of 14 amino acids. Trimming shortened V by 6 bases and J by 9 bases, and 18 bases separated the two germline ends. Germline loops: CDR1 LGHDT, CDR2 YNNKEL (reference sequence). CDR3 region: CASSPLNGGSIQYF. The CDR3 region has the DNA TGTGCCAGCAGTCCCTTGAATGGGGGCAGCATTCAGTACTTC.

The genes are TRBV5-1 and TRBJ2-7; 9 bases match TRBD1. This CDR3 spans 13 amino acids. With 3 bases clipped from V and 6 bases from J, the junction kept 4 bases outside the gene matches. CDR1 is SGHRS and CDR2 is YFSETQ in the germline V gene. The CDR3 is CASSWDRVGEQYF. The CDR3 DNA sequence: TGCGCCAGCAGCTGGGACAGGGTGGGCGAGCAGTACTTC.

As to this clone: Distinct nucleotide sequences in the sample also encode this CDR3. This rearrangement joins TRBV6-1 to TRBJ1-1; TRBD1 agrees at 8 bases. J gave up 6 bases and V 2 bases, and 5 bases lay outside the gene matches. This CDR3 contains 14 residues. The V gene's germline CDR1 is MNHNS and CDR2 SASEGT. The DNA for the CDR3 is TGTGCCAGCAGTGAAACAGGGGGAAGAGCTGAAGCTTTCTTT. This gives the protein CASSETGGRAEAFF.

CDR3 nucleotides: TGCGCCAGCAGCTTAGGGACACCTTATGGCTACACCTTC. Its protein product is CASSLGTPYGYTF. J is TRBJ1-2 and V is TRBV5-1; TRBD1 is a possible D gene (6 bases). Germline CDR1 reads SGHRS; CDR2 reads YFSETQ. The CDR3 contains 13 residues. The ends were cut back, 2 bases at V and 5 bases at J, with 10 bases in the middle. Drawing the rest from reference TRBV5-1 and TRBJ1-2, the complete variable domain is KAGVTQTPRYLIKTRGQQVTLSCSPISGHRSVSWYQQTPGQGLQFLFEYFSETQRNKGNFPGRFSGRQFSNSRSEMNVSTLELGDSALYLCASSLGTPYGYTFGSGTRLTVV.

This clone was seen only once. The chain is built from TRBV24-1 and TRBJ1-2, with 7 bases that match TRBD1. Germline V gene data show CDR1 as KGHDR and CDR2 as SFDVKD. V trimming: 1 base; J trimming: 6 bases; junction bases outside the gene matches: 1. The CDR3 extends over 13 amino acids. In DNA, the CDR3 is TGTGCCACCAGTGATTTCACAGGGGATGGCTACACCTTC. Residues: CATSDFTGDGYTF.

CDR3 amino acids: CANHPRANYGYTF. CDR3 DNA: TGTGCCAACCATCCACGAGCTAACTATGGCTACACCTTC. V usage is TRBV11-2 and J usage is TRBJ1-2; D gene unclear. CDR1 is SGHAT and CDR2 is FQNNGV in the germline V gene. This CDR3 contains 13 residues. Trimming took off 10 bases at V and 0 bases at J, with 12 bases between the two ends.

The J gene is TRBJ1-2, the V gene TRBV4-1; 7 bases match TRBD1. CDR3 length: 14 residues. Germline CDR1 MGHRA, CDR2 YSYEKL. With V trimmed by 4 bases and J by 4 bases, 6 bases remained unmatched. Here the CDR3 reads CASSLRTGGYGYTF. CDR3 coding DNA: TGCGCCAGCAGCCTCCGGACAGGAGGCTATGGCTACACCTTC.

This clone was seen a single time. This chain uses TRBV6-4 with TRBJ2-7; 11 bases map to TRBD1. Germline CDR1 and CDR2: MRHNA and SNTAGT. The CDR3 loop spans 15 amino acids. V lost 5 bases and J lost 6; bases outside the gene matches: 9. The CDR3 sequence: CASSSRGQGAGEQYF. The CDR3 DNA is TGTGCCAGCAGTTCTCGTGGACAGGGGGCGGGCGAGCAGTACTTC.

The chain employs TRBV6-2 or TRBV6-3 and TRBJ2-2; TRBD1 matches at 11 bases. Germline V CDR1 and CDR2: MNHEY, SVGEGT. The V segment lost 0 bases and the J segment 4 bases; nucleotides outside the gene matches: 4. CDR3 size: 17 residues. This chain's CDR3 is CASSYSLDRGRTGELFF. The CDR3 bases are TGTGCCAGCAGTTACTCTCTGGACAGGGGGCGCACCGGGGAGCTGTTTTTT.

This clone was observed a few times. This chain links TRBV4-1 with TRBJ1-5; no definite D call. There are 16 residues in the CDR3. Germline CDR1 MGHRA, CDR2 YSYEKL. Trimming took off 0 bases at V and 7 bases at J, with 16 bases between the two ends. CDR3 loop: CASSQDGLSERQPQHF. The CDR3 bases are TGCGCCAGCAGCCAAGATGGCCTCTCGGAGCGGCAGCCCCAGCATTTT.

The rearrangement joins TRBV3-1 (or the pseudogene TRBV3-2) to TRBJ1-1, with D maybe TRBD1 (6 bases). Trimming pared 5 bases from V and 5 bases from J, leaving 15 bases between. This CDR3 has 14 amino acids. Germline-derived CDR1 and CDR2 are LGHDT and YNNKEL (reference sequence). The CDR3 nucleotides are TGTGCCAGCAGCGGACCAGGGGAGGGGACTGAAGCTTTCTTT. Its translation is CASSGPGEGTEAFF.

This chain uses TRBV10-3 with TRBJ1-1; no clear D gene. Germline V gene data show CDR1 as ENHRY and CDR2 as SYGVKD. This CDR3 spans 13 amino acids. V lost 0 bases to trimming and J lost 5 bases, with 7 bases between them. The CDR3 is CAISESELTEAFF. The CDR3 DNA reads TGTGCCATCAGTGAGTCCGAACTGACTGAAGCTTTCTTT.

This clone has only one observation. This CDR3 is CASSFRPGDLRDIQYF. Written as DNA, the CDR3 is TGTGCCAGCAGCTTTAGACCGGGGGACCTAAGGGACATTCAGTACTTC. The chain employs TRBV7-8 and TRBJ2-4, with a tentative D call TRBD2 (6 bases). The CDR3 is made up of 16 amino acids. V lost 3 bases, J lost 8 bases, and 20 bases lay in between. CDR1 is SGHVS and CDR2 is FQNEAQ in the germline V gene. The full variable domain, rest sourced from reference TRBV7-8 and TRBJ2-4, is GAGVSQSPRYKVAKRGQDVALRCDPISGHVSLFWYQQALGQGPEFLTYFQNEAQLDKSGLPSDRFFAERPEGSVSTLKIQRTQQEDSAVYLCASSFRPGDLRDIQYFGAGTRLSVL.

CDR3 sequence reads: CASSRTGGTTGELFF. CDR3 in DNA: TGCGCCAGCAGCAGAACAGGGGGGACCACCGGGGAGCTGTTTTTT. This chain connects TRBV4-1 to TRBJ2-2; 8 positions match TRBD1. This CDR3 spans 15 amino acids. The germline V gene encodes CDR1 MGHRA and CDR2 YSYEKL. V shed 5 bases and J 4 bases; nucleotides not matched to a gene: 6.

The V call is TRBV5-4, the J call TRBJ2-3, with 9 positions matching TRBD2. Germline values: CDR1 SGHNT, CDR2 YYREEE (reference sequence). V gave up 4 bases and J gave up 4 bases; unmatched junction bases: 7. This CDR3 has 15 residues. CDR3 in DNA: TGTGCCAGCAGCCCCCTAGCGGGATCGGCAGATACGCAGTATTTT. This translates into CASSPLAGSADTQYF.

This sequence joins TRBV6-5 and TRBJ1-1; 11 positions match TRBD1. The V segment lost 7 bases and the J segment 4 bases; nucleotides outside the gene matches: 2. In germline, CDR1 is MNHEY, CDR2 SVGAGI. There are 13 residues in the CDR3. The CDR3 is CASTGTGGTEAFF. CDR3 nucleotide sequence: TGTGCCAGCACTGGGACAGGGGGCACTGAAGCTTTCTTT.

The V gene is TRBV25-1, the J gene TRBJ2-1, with D tentatively TRBD1 (8 bases). Trimming stripped 1 base from V and 8 bases from J, with 21 bases between. The CDR3 extends over 17 amino acids. The V gene's germline CDR1 is MGHDK and CDR2 SYGVNS. In DNA, the CDR3 is TGTGCCAGCAGTGAATCTAGCGGCAGGGGGCCCGTGGATGAGCAGTTCTTC. Translating it yields CASSESSGRGPVDEQFF.

J is TRBJ1-3 and V is TRBV7-2, with D maybe TRBD1 (6 bases). Germline V gives CDR1 SGHTA, CDR2 FQGNSA. The CDR3 runs 16 residues. Deletions cut 1 base from V and 3 bases from J, with 13 bases between. CDR3: CASSLGGGGFGNTIYF. CDR3 DNA sequence: TGTGCCAGCAGCTTAGGAGGCGGGGGCTTTGGAAACACCATATATTTT.

The count of this clone is one. J is TRBJ2-1 and V is TRBV7-8; weak D call: TRBD1 (5 bases). Per germline, CDR1 SGHVS and CDR2 FQNEAQ. Trimming stripped 5 bases from V and 0 bases from J, with 11 bases between. The CDR3 is made up of 15 amino acids. The CDR3: CASSPRVSSYNEQFF. The CDR3 DNA reads as TGTGCCAGCAGCCCCAGGGTTAGCTCCTACAATGAGCAGTTCTTC. Together with reference TRBV7-8 and TRBJ2-1, the CDR3 gives the full variable domain: GAGVSQSPRYKVAKRGQDVALRCDPISGHVSLFWYQQALGQGPEFLTYFQNEAQLDKSGLPSDRFFAERPEGSVSTLKIQRTQQEDSAVYLCASSPRVSSYNEQFFGPGTRLTVL.

The rearrangement links TRBV2 to TRBJ1-4; tentative D call: TRBD1 (6 bases). Trimming left V 4 bases short and J 8 bases short, with 14 bases between. The CDR3 is made up of 14 amino acids. CDR1 and CDR2 from the germline V gene are SNHLY and FYNNEI. The DNA of the CDR3 is TGTGCCAGCAGTGTACGGGGGGCGCGGGAAAAACTGTTTTTT. It specifies CASSVRGAREKLFF. The full variable domain, completed using reference TRBV2 and TRBJ1-4, is EPEVTQTPSHQVTQMGQEVILRCVPISNHLYFYWYRQILGQKVEFLVSFYNNEISEKSEIFDDQFSVERPDGSNFTLKIRSTKLEDSAMYFCASSVRGAREKLFFGSGTQLSVL.

This chain connects TRBV7-2 to TRBJ2-5; weak D call: TRBD2 (7 bases). The CDR3 runs 16 residues. V lost 2 bases and J 4 bases, leaving 17 bases between the germline ends. CDR1 SGHTA and CDR2 FQGNSA come from the germline V gene. The CDR3 DNA sequence: TGTGCCAGCAGCTTACCCAAACTAGGGGGGGCAGAGACCCAGTACTTC. Translation: CASSLPKLGGAETQYF.

CDR3 loop: CASSPLVGAENTIYF. The CDR3 nucleotides read TGTGCCAGCTCACCACTGGTAGGGGCAGAAAACACCATATATTTT. This chain joins TRBV18 and TRBJ1-3; D is perhaps TRBD1 (5 bases). There are 15 residues in the CDR3. Germline V gene data show CDR1 as KGHSH and CDR2 as LQKENI. The germline V and J ends were trimmed by 1 base and 6 bases, with 13 bases remaining between them.

The V and J genes are TRBV18 and TRBJ2-7; weak D call: TRBD1 (6 bases). Trimming shortened V by 0 bases and J by 6 bases, and 18 bases separated the two germline ends. Germline loops: CDR1 KGHSH, CDR2 LQKENI. The CDR3 sequence is 16 residues long. This chain's CDR3 is CASSPPSGQNLREQYF. For the CDR3, the DNA is TGTGCCAGCTCACCACCGTCAGGACAGAATTTACGCGAGCAGTACTTC.